This TCR beta chain appears in the sequencing data of a study of CD8+CD57+ T cells in acquired aplastic anemia. At the level of the study: An average of roughly 2.9 ug of DNA was obtained from sorted CD4+ and CD8+ cells. For CD4+ cells, healthy donors had an average of about 10 million reads.

Study-wide results and caveats: It was found that fewer than 35 CD8+ CDR3 sequences were shared between patients and controls. The study found no significant CD8+ Simpson's diversity difference between patients and controls.

As regards this clonotype: Its antigen remains unidentified.

V shed 6 bases and J shed 3 bases, with 17 bases lying between them. This CDR3 spans 15 amino acids. Germline CDR1 reads MNHEY; CDR2 reads SVGEGT. The template used for profiling TCR beta VDJ and CDR3 was genomic DNA. TCRdb independently ran MiXCR on the reads; one entry per CDR3 protein. The table lists 100,000 to 150,000 distinct CDR3 sequences, 48% of them singletons. Specimen: sorted CD4+, CD8+, or CD8+CD57+ T cells (not recorded which) from PBMCs. The clonotype was recovered from a human donor in good health, serving as a control. V is TRBV6-2 or TRBV6-3 and J is TRBJ1-1, with a possible D match to TRBD1 (6 bases). The CDR3 nucleotides read TGTGCCAGCAGGGGCTCGGGGGCAGAGGACACTGAAGCTTTCTTT. This gives the protein CASRGSGAEDTEAFF.